The clone carrying this TCR beta chain was counted only a few times. Antigen unknown. This sample is part of a study of breast tumors, draining lymph nodes, adjacent tissues. MiXCR was run by TCRdb on the multiplex PCR reads, yielding one entry per CDR3 protein. The top ten hold around 4.1% of the sample, which has about 180,000 distinct CDR3 sequences, roughly 30% seen once. The V and J ends lost 1 base and 1 base respectively, with 4 bases between them. CDR3 length: 13 amino acids. The V gene's germline CDR1 is SGHNT and CDR2 YENEEA. The study, taken as a whole, reports: The data were judged consistent with most tumor T cells coming from lymph node and expanding in tumor. That most tumor T cells come from lymph nodes remained unproven. Tumors had less TCR diversity than lymph nodes, more than nontumor tissue.

The lymph nodes were axillary draining lymph nodes from breast cancer patients. The genes are TRBV11-3 and TRBJ1-1, with D uncertain. This receptor was obtained from a female donor with breast cancer. Some clones in this sample may be carry-over from other donors' samples. Sequenced sample: axillary lymph node tissue. The CDR3 region has the DNA TGTGCCAGCAGCTTAGCGAAGAACACTGAAGCTTTCTTT. The encoded protein is CASSLAKNTEAFF.